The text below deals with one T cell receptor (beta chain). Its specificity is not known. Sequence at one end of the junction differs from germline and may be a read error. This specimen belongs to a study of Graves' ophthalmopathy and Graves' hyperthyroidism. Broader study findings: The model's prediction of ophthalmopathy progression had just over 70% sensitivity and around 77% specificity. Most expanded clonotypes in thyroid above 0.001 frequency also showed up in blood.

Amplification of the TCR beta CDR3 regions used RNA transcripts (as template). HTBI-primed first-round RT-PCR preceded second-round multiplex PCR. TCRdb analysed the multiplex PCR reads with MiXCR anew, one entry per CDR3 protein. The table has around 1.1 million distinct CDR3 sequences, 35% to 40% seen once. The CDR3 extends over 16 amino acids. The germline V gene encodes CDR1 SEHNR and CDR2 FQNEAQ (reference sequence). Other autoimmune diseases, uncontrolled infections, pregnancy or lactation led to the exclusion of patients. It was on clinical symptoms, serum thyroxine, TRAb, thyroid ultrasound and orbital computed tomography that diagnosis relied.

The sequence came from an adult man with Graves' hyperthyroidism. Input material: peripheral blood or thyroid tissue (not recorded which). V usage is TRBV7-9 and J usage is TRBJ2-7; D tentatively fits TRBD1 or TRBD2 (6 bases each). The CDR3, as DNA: TGCGCCAGCAGCCAAGAAGGTGGGGGGCCCCTCTACGAGCAGTACTTC. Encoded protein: CASSQEGGGPLYEQYF.